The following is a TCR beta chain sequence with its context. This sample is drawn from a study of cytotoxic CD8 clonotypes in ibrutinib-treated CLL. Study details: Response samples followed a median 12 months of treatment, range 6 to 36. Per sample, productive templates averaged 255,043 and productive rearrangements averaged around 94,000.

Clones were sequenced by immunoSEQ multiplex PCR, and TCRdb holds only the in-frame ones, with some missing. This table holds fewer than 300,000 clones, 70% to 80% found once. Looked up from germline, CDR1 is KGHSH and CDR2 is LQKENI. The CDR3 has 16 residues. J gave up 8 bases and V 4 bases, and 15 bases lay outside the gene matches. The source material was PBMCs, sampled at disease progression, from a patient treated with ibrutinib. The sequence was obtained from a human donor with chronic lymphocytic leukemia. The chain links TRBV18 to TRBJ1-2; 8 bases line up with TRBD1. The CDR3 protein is CASSRKLDAGGKGYTF. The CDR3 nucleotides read TGTGCCAGCTCACGAAAATTGGACGCAGGGGGCAAGGGCTACACCTTC.